This T cell receptor beta chain was identified during a study of CD8 T cells in Susac syndrome. The V segment lost 0 bases and the J segment 7 bases; nucleotides outside the gene matches: 6. Germline lookup yields CDR1 SGHRS and CDR2 YFSETQ. The CDR3 totals 15 residues. Roughly 0.45 to 1 ug RNA was reverse transcribed with random hexamers. Amplification of the TCR beta CDR3 was carried out by immunoSEQ multiplex PCR, which spanned a total of 54 Vbeta and 13 Jbeta segments. Via MiXCR, TCRdb re-called the immunoSEQ multiplex PCR reads, giving one row per CDR3 protein. The data contain 180,000 or so distinct CDR3 sequences, about 95% of them seen just once; the ten biggest clones take up 0.1%. Sequencing of TCR beta, carried out with a high-throughput approach, was applied to CD8+ and CD4+ T cells from the blood. Healthy donors acted as controls, with matching for age and sex. The TEMRA cells underwent FACS enrichment, while the CD8+ and CD4+ T cells underwent negative isolation.

Material for sequencing was CD4+ T cells from PBMCs. This receptor was taken from a human donor in good health. The gene calls are TRBV5-1 and TRBJ2-4, with TRBD2 identical over 8 bases. The CDR3 DNA follows: TGCGCCAGCAGCTTGGTCCTAGCGGGTAGTAACATTCAGTACTTC. Translating gives CASSLVLAGSNIQYF.